This TCR beta chain came from a study of graft-versus-host responses after intestinal transplantation. Trimming at V came to 3 bases and at J to 7 bases, leaving 10 bases not matched to a gene. The CDR3 is 15 residues long. The V gene's germline CDR1 is MGHRA and CDR2 YSYEKL. Sequencing was performed with immunoSEQ multiplex PCR; in TCRdb, only in-frame clones are kept and a portion is missing. The sample includes 90,000 to 150,000 clones, 85% to 95% of them seen just once. A word on this clone: What it recognizes is unknown.

Sequences were derived from unstimulated CD4+ T cells sorted from spleen or lymph node cells, sampled before intestinal transplant. The chain joins TRBV4-1 to TRBJ2-7; TRBD2 aligns across 9 bases. This TCR came from a human donor who received an intestinal transplant. This CDR3 reads CASSQDPSGGLEQYF. The CDR3 region has the DNA TGCGCCAGCAGCCAGGACCCCAGCGGGGGGTTGGAGCAGTACTTC.